This T cell receptor beta chain was recorded in a study of shared T cell receptors in the human thymus. Trimming removed 0 bases at V and 9 bases at J, with 19 bases between. This CDR3 spans 16 amino acids. Per germline, CDR1 KGHSH and CDR2 LQKENI. This clone was recorded only once. The protocol was immunoSEQ multiplex PCR, while the TCRdb copy is restricted to in-frame clones and leaves out a portion. The profile shows 600,000 to 900,000 clones, 80% to 90% of them singletons. This sample also belongs to another study, concerning human thymus T cells.

V is TRBV18 and J is TRBJ2-3; D unresolved. The origin of this receptor is a girl under two years old with a congenital heart defect. The source material was thymocytes. The CDR3 here is CASSPPECCGEPTQYF. In DNA form, the CDR3 reads TGTGCCAGCTCACCACCGGAGTGCTGTGGCGAGCCAACGCAGTATTTT.